The 9 T cell receptor beta chains presented below share a single source sample, sequenced in a study of regulatory T cells in long-lasting Graves disease. Time point here: newly diagnosed GD, antithyroid drugs for less than 3 months. RNA extracted from PBMCs served as the sequencing template. Arm-PCR with iRepertoire HTBI primers amplified the CDR3 regions for these TCR beta libraries. Each CDR3 protein gets one entry after TCRdb re-called the multiplex PCR reads with MiXCR. Among 400,000 to 500,000 distinct CDR3 sequences listed, roughly 15% were seen once. This sample also appeared in a second study, on T cells in Graves' hyperthyroidism and ophthalmopathy.

The specimen comprised peripheral blood mononuclear cells (PBMCs), sampled at new diagnosis, from a patient treated with antithyroid drugs. These receptors all come from a woman aged 45-59 years with Graves disease.

A few counts support this clonotype. The chain carries TRBV29-1 and TRBJ2-3; tentatively, D is TRBD1 or TRBD2 (5 bases each). The length of the CDR3 is 15 residues. Germline CDR1 reads SQVTM; CDR2 reads ANQGSEA. The V gene lost 3 bases and the J gene lost 2 bases, with 15 bases spanning the gap. CDR3 coding DNA: TGCAGCGTTGATTTGGTAGGGGAGTACACAGATACGCAGTATTTT. Protein product: CSVDLVGEYTDTQYF.

The rearrangement uses TRBV19 and TRBJ2-2, with no clear D. In germline, CDR1 is LNHDA, CDR2 SQIVND (reference sequence). The CDR3 is 16 residues long. The germline V and J ends were trimmed by 5 bases and 7 bases, with 20 bases remaining between them. CDR3 sequence (DNA): TGTGCCAGTAGTCTCCCCCCTGGGTGGCCCGGCGGGGAGCTGTTTTTT. Residues: CASSLPPGWPGGELFF. The whole variable domain, filled in from reference TRBV19 and TRBJ2-2, reads DGGITQSPKYLFRKEGQNVTLSCEQNLNHDAMYWYRQDPGQGLRLIYYSQIVNDFQKGDIAEGYSVSREKKESFPLTVTSAQKNPTAFYLCASSLPPGWPGGELFFGEGSRLTVL.

This clonotype has just a few counts. The rearrangement joins TRBV6-5 to TRBJ1-2, with D perhaps matching TRBD1 (6 bases). The CDR3 totals 13 residues. Trimming stripped 0 bases from V and 6 bases from J, with 8 bases between. CDR1 is MNHEY, CDR2 SVGAGI, per germline. This chain's CDR3 is CASSYSDRNGYTF. The CDR3 DNA reads as TGTGCCAGCAGTTACTCCGACAGGAATGGCTACACCTTC.

This clonotype occurred many times. V and J are TRBV24-1 and TRBJ2-1, with unresolved D. The CDR3 covers 16 residues. CDR1 is KGHDR, CDR2 SFDVKD, per germline. Trimming pared 3 bases from V and 0 bases from J, leaving 11 bases between. The CDR3 region has the DNA TGTGCCACCAGTGATCGACGGCTGAGCTCCTACAATGAGCAGTTCTTC. Residues: CATSDRRLSSYNEQFF.

Notes on this clonotype: A read error is possible here, since a much larger clone lies one base away. The chain links TRBV7-3 to TRBJ2-2; D unclear. Trimming cost V 4 bases and J 0 bases, with 15 bases left between them. The CDR3 contains 17 residues. Germline V lookup: CDR1 SGHTA, CDR2 FQGTGA. CDR3: CASSSDPDVTNTGELFF. The CDR3 DNA reads as TGTGCCAGCAGCTCCGACCCCGACGTTACGAACACCGGGGAGCTGTTTTTT.

This clonotype was seen many times. The junction shows a germline mismatch at one end, possibly a read error. The J gene is TRBJ2-7, the V gene TRBV5-1; D may be TRBD2 (6 bases). The CDR3 runs 12 residues. Germline CDR1 reads SGHRS; CDR2 reads YFSETQ. Written as DNA, the CDR3 is TGTGCCAGCAGTCCGGGGGTCTACGAGCAGTACTTC. Protein product: CASSPGVYEQYF.

This clonotype was counted only a few times. CDR3 nucleotides: TGCAGTGCTGCCACGGGACAGACTAACTATGGCTACACCTTC. This sequence encodes CSAATGQTNYGYTF. The J gene is TRBJ1-2, the V gene TRBV20-1; 7 nucleotides match TRBD1. The CDR3 is 14 amino acids. Germline CDR1 DFQATT, CDR2 SNEGSKA (reference sequence). Losses at the gene ends were 5 bases for V and 0 bases for J; bases not matched to a gene: 6.

J is TRBJ2-3 and V is TRBV7-3, with TRBD1 matching over 10 bases. CDR3 length equals 15 residues. V was clipped by 2 bases and J by 6 bases; unmatched bases: 5. Germline CDR1 is SGHTA and CDR2 is FQGTGA. The CDR3 region has the DNA TGTGCCAGCAGCTTATTGGGACAGGGGCAGGATACGCAGTATTTT. This encodes CASSLLGQGQDTQYF.

About this clonotype itself: A junction end diverges from the germline sequence, so it may reflect a read error. This chain uses TRBV20-1 with TRBJ2-3; tentatively, D is TRBD1 (6 bases). Germline CDR1 is DFQATT and CDR2 is SNEGSKA (reference sequence). This CDR3 contains 15 residues. CDR3 protein: CGAPTGQERADTQYF. The DNA of the CDR3 is TGCGGTGCTCCAACAGGGCAGGAGAGGGCAGATACGCAGTATTTT.